This passage covers 31 T cell receptor beta chains from one sample sequenced in a study of T cell changes during pregnancy in multiple sclerosis. Generated by immunoSEQ multiplex PCR, the TCRdb table keeps only in-frame clones and is missing some. The table lists more than 4,500 clones, more than 65% of them singletons, with about 16% in the top ten. The sequenced sample was CD8+ T cells from peripheral blood mononuclear cells, obtained in the second trimester of pregnancy. The receptors were gathered from a female donor in good health, enrolled as a control in a pregnancy study.

The gene calls are TRBV5-6 and TRBJ1-5, with D possibly being TRBD1 (6 bases). The CDR3 loop spans 16 amino acids. Trimming took off 3 bases at V and 2 bases at J, with 15 bases between the two ends. Germline V gene lookup returns CDR1 SGHDT and CDR2 YYEEEE. The CDR3: CASSSGVWRGNQPQHF. In nucleotides, the CDR3 is TGTGCCAGCAGCTCAGGGGTTTGGCGGGGCAATCAGCCCCAGCATTTT.

CDR3 in amino acids: CASSSTSGTGVNTEAFF. The CDR3 nucleotides read TGTGCCAGCAGCTCAACTTCCGGGACAGGGGTGAACACTGAAGCTTTCTTT. This chain connects TRBV11-2 to TRBJ1-1; TRBD1 agrees at 10 bases. This CDR3 is built from 17 residues. V gave up 4 bases and J gave up 0 bases; unmatched junction bases: 8. The germline gives CDR1 SGHAT, CDR2 FQNNGV.

V is TRBV28 and J is TRBJ2-1; 7 positions agree with TRBD2. V lost 7 bases to trimming and J lost 4 bases; unmatched junction nucleotides: 10. The CDR3 loop spans 15 amino acids. Per germline, CDR1 MDHEN and CDR2 SYDVKM. The CDR3 here is CASTPRGEGYNEQFF. CDR3 bases: TGTGCCAGCACCCCGAGAGGGGAGGGATACAATGAGCAGTTCTTC.

This chain joins TRBV27 and TRBJ2-7; a possible D gene is TRBD2 (5 bases). The CDR3 totals 13 residues. Deletions cut 6 bases from V and 0 bases from J, with 9 bases between. The V gene's germline CDR1 is MNHEY and CDR2 SMNVEV (reference sequence). The CDR3 coding sequence is TGTGCCAGCAGCAGCACTAGCTCCTACGAGCAGTACTTC. Translating gives CASSSTSSYEQYF.

The J gene is TRBJ2-1, the V gene TRBV7-9; 7 nucleotides align to TRBD1. Germline trimming cut 6 bases from V and 5 bases from J; bases unmatched to any gene: 7. Germline CDR1 SEHNR, CDR2 FQNEAQ (reference sequence). This CDR3 region has 14 residues. In DNA, the CDR3 is TGTGCCAGCAGACCCAAGACAGGGCACAATGAGCAGTTCTTC. Translated: CASRPKTGHNEQFF.

Here the CDR3 DNA reads TGTGCCAGCAGCGTCCAAACCGGGAGTCCGGAGACCCAGTACTTC. This translates into CASSVQTGSPETQYF. The V and J genes are TRBV9 and TRBJ2-5, with D possibly TRBD2 on 6 matching bases. Germline V gene data show CDR1 as SGDLS and CDR2 as YYNGEE. V shed 2 bases and J shed 5 bases, with 16 bases lying between them. The CDR3 has 15 amino acids.

The V and J genes are TRBV7-9 and TRBJ2-7; D not certain. V lost 2 bases to trimming and J lost 0 bases, with 5 bases between them. Germline CDR1 is SEHNR and CDR2 is FQNEAQ (reference sequence). The CDR3 covers 13 residues. The chain's CDR3 is CASSLPLSYEQYF. The CDR3 nucleotides are TGTGCCAGCAGCTTACCCCTCTCCTACGAGCAGTACTTC.

The chain combines TRBV13 with TRBJ2-1; a weak D match, TRBD2 (6 bases). The CDR3 runs to 15 residues. The V end lost 1 base, the J end lost 10 bases, and 17 bases lay between the germline ends. The germline V gene has CDR1 PRHDT and CDR2 FYEKMQ (reference sequence). CDR3 region: CASSLEGTGAGEQFF. The DNA of the CDR3 is TGTGCCAGCAGCTTAGAAGGGACTGGCGCGGGGGAGCAGTTCTTC.

The rearrangement joins TRBV29-1 to TRBJ1-1; D is ambiguous. The CDR3 has 13 residues. The germline V and J ends were trimmed by 0 bases and 7 bases, with 12 bases remaining between them. The germline gives CDR1 SQVTM, CDR2 ANQGSEA. The CDR3 sequence: CSVEEGDSGEAFF. The CDR3 DNA is TGCAGCGTTGAAGAGGGCGATTCCGGTGAAGCTTTCTTT.

The chain combines TRBV6-4 with TRBJ2-2, with 10 bases aligning to TRBD2. CDR3 length: 15 residues. The germline gives CDR1 MRHNA, CDR2 SNTAGT. The J segment lost 3 bases and the V segment lost 5 bases, leaving 3 bases of the junction unmatched. This CDR3 is CASSNLAGDTGELFF. The CDR3 region has the DNA TGTGCCAGCAGTAATCTAGCGGGGGACACCGGGGAGCTGTTTTTT.

The sample holds a few counts of this clone. The V call is TRBV7-9, the J call TRBJ2-7, with 10 bases fitting TRBD1. Per the germline V gene, CDR1 is SEHNR and CDR2 is FQNEAQ (reference sequence). The CDR3 contains 16 residues. Trimming took 4 bases from V and 2 from J; bases not matched to a gene: 8. The CDR3 loop reads CASSSISGQGTYEQYF. CDR3 DNA: TGTGCCAGCAGCTCTATCTCGGGACAGGGGACCTACGAGCAGTACTTC. The full variable domain, rest sourced from reference TRBV7-9 and TRBJ2-7, is DTGVSQNPRHKITKRGQNVTFRCDPISEHNRLYWYRQTLGQGPEFLTYFQNEAQLEKSRLLSDRFSAERPKGSFSTLEIQRTEQGDSAMYLCASSSISGQGTYEQYFGPGTRLTVT.

The gene calls are TRBV6-1 and TRBJ1-6; D not certain. Germline CDR1 and CDR2: MNHNS and SASEGT. The V end was cut by 3 bases, the J end by 1 base, with 10 bases between. The CDR3 runs to 16 residues. The CDR3 spells CASSDWATSYNSPLHF. The CDR3 bases are TGTGCCAGCAGTGACTGGGCAACGTCCTATAATTCACCCCTCCACTTT.

V is TRBV11-2 and J is TRBJ1-3; TRBD1 matches at 9 bases. Germline V gene data show CDR1 as SGHAT and CDR2 as FQNNGV. With 5 bases clipped from V and 5 bases from J, the junction kept 10 bases outside the gene matches. CDR3 length: 16 amino acids. As DNA, the CDR3 is TGTGCCAGCAGCCGTGTGGGACAGGGTTCACGAAACACCATATATTTT. Its protein is CASSRVGQGSRNTIYF.

The gene calls are TRBV7-6 and TRBJ1-3, with 7 bases matching TRBD1. CDR1 and CDR2 (germline): SGHVS, FNYEAQ. V lost 0 bases and J lost 0; bases outside the gene matches: 11. The CDR3 consists of 19 residues. The CDR3 reads CASSLAEQQGLHSGNTIYF. For the CDR3, the DNA is TGTGCCAGCAGCTTAGCGGAACAACAGGGGCTACACTCTGGAAACACCATATATTTT.

V gene TRBV5-6 combines with J gene TRBJ2-2; no definite D call. The CDR3 spans 12 residues. CDR1 SGHDT and CDR2 YYEEEE come from the germline V gene. V was shortened by 5 bases and J by 7 bases, with 9 bases between the two germline ends. The CDR3 DNA reads as TGTGCCAGCAGTCAGAGAGGCGGGGAGCTGTTTTTT. Translating it yields CASSQRGGELFF.

The rearrangement uses TRBV5-1 and TRBJ1-2; D might be TRBD1 (5 bases). V was pared by 3 bases and J by 6 bases, with 24 bases between. This CDR3 has 17 amino acids. The V gene's germline CDR1 is SGHRS and CDR2 YFSETQ. The CDR3 region is CASSSLATVPAVDGYTF. In nucleotides, the CDR3 is TGCGCCAGCAGCTCCTTGGCGACAGTTCCAGCTGTGGATGGCTACACCTTC.

The gene calls are TRBV5-4 and TRBJ2-3; 9 bases agree with TRBD2. Unmatched junction bases numbered 16, after V lost 4 bases and J lost 4 bases. The CDR3 extends over 18 amino acids. The germline V gene encodes CDR1 SGHNT and CDR2 YYREEE (reference sequence). For the CDR3, the DNA is TGTGCCAGCAGCCCCCGGGTGCGGGAGGGGGTGAGGGCAGATACGCAGTATTTT. Translating gives CASSPRVREGVRADTQYF.

The V call is TRBV6-5, the J call TRBJ2-3; tentatively, D is TRBD1 (6 bases). Germline V gives CDR1 MNHEY, CDR2 SVGAGI. CDR3 size: 16 residues. With 0 bases removed from V and 2 bases from J, the gap between germline ends came to 12 bases. The CDR3 DNA sequence: TGTGCCAGCAGTTACTCGCCGGACAGACACACAGATACGCAGTATTTT. This codes for CASSYSPDRHTDTQYF.

CDR3 sequence (DNA): TGTGCCAGCAGCCATGAAGGTCGGGGTGGCTACACCTTC. It translates to CASSHEGRGGYTF. The chain has TRBV5-5 and TRBJ1-2; D not resolved. The germline V gene encodes CDR1 SGHKS and CDR2 YYEKEE (reference sequence). Trimming took off 4 bases at V and 7 bases at J, with 14 bases between the two ends. The CDR3 loop spans 13 amino acids.

The chain couples TRBV27 to TRBJ2-7; D ambiguous. The CDR3 runs 11 residues. From germline, CDR1 is MNHEY and CDR2 SMNVEV (reference sequence). V shed 7 bases and J shed 6 bases, with 10 bases lying between them. The CDR3 reads CASIRSGEQYF. For the CDR3, the DNA is TGTGCCAGCATCAGAAGTGGCGAGCAGTACTTC.

V is TRBV6-1 and J is TRBJ2-7, with TRBD2 matching 9 bases. The length of the CDR3 is 15 residues. Germline V gives CDR1 MNHNS, CDR2 SASEGT. J gave up 5 bases and V 2 bases, and 7 bases lay outside the gene matches. The CDR3 sequence is CASSESGSGSNEQYF. Written as DNA, the CDR3 is TGTGCCAGCAGTGAATCGGGTAGCGGGAGCAACGAGCAGTACTTC.

The chain couples TRBV9 to TRBJ2-1; D is possibly TRBD1 (8 bases). This CDR3 is built from 15 residues. Trimming took off 4 bases at V and 6 bases at J, with 17 bases between the two ends. Germline CDR1 is SGDLS and CDR2 is YYNGEE. The CDR3 here is CASSPETGEGNEQFF. CDR3 sequence (DNA): TGTGCCAGCAGCCCCGAGACAGGGGAGGGCAATGAGCAGTTCTTC.

The chain employs TRBV6-4 and TRBJ1-1; tentatively, D is TRBD1 (6 bases). Germline CDR1 and CDR2: MRHNA and SNTAGT. The V gene lost 3 bases and the J gene lost 1 base, with 6 bases spanning the gap. CDR3 length: 13 residues. CDR3 residues: CASSEQGNTEAFF. CDR3 in DNA: TGTGCCAGCAGTGAACAGGGGAACACTGAAGCTTTCTTT.

With regard to this clone: The germline gene is not matched at one end of the junction; a read error may be the cause. The gene calls are TRBV6-4 and TRBJ1-6, with TRBD1 matching 10 bases. This CDR3 is built from 15 residues. Germline CDR1 MRHNA, CDR2 SNTAGT. The CDR3 DNA follows: TGTGCCAGCAGGACAGGGGGCTCCGATAATTCACCCCTCCACTTT. Its protein is CASRTGGSDNSPLHF.

This clone has more than one count but fewer than ten. This chain joins TRBV30 and TRBJ1-1; the D is unclear. Germline V gene data show CDR1 as GTSNPN and CDR2 as SVGIG (reference sequence). V lost 2 bases, J lost 4 bases, and 11 bases lay in between. This CDR3 comprises 13 residues. The chain's CDR3 is CAWSTTRSTEAFF. The CDR3 nucleotides are TGTGCCTGGAGTACTACCCGTTCCACTGAAGCTTTCTTT.

The rearrangement links TRBV18 to TRBJ2-2; D may be TRBD2 (5 bases). The CDR3 has 14 amino acids. From germline, CDR1 is KGHSH and CDR2 LQKENI. Trimming stripped 5 bases from V and 2 bases from J, with 9 bases between. The CDR3 DNA reads as TGTGCCAGCTCAGGGAGTCCCAACACCGGGGAGCTGTTTTTT. Residues: CASSGSPNTGELFF.

This clone turned up a few times. The chain recombines TRBV11-2 with TRBJ1-5, with D hard to call. The V end lost 5 bases, the J end lost 5 bases, and 16 bases lay between the germline ends. This CDR3 has 15 residues. CDR1 is SGHAT, CDR2 FQNNGV, per germline. CDR3 coding DNA: TGTGCCAGCAGCGCAGGCTACCCAGGCGATCAGCCCCAGCATTTT. Protein sequence: CASSAGYPGDQPQHF.

V gene TRBV9 combines with J gene TRBJ1-1; D is perhaps TRBD1 (5 bases). CDR3 length equals 13 residues. Per germline, CDR1 SGDLS and CDR2 YYNGEE. Trimming took 0 bases from V and 9 from J, leaving 12 bases between them. The CDR3 reads CASSVGDRKKAFF. The CDR3 DNA reads TGTGCCAGCAGCGTAGGTGACAGAAAGAAAGCTTTCTTT.

CDR3 sequence reads: CASSIGEDGSYEQYF. The CDR3 region has the DNA TGTGCCAGTAGTATAGGGGAGGACGGCTCCTACGAGCAGTACTTC. The chain couples TRBV19 to TRBJ2-7, with D perhaps TRBD2 (6 bases). The length of the CDR3 is 15 residues. Trimming shortened V by 1 base and J by 0 bases, and 10 bases separated the two germline ends. Per the germline V gene, CDR1 is LNHDA and CDR2 is SQIVND (reference sequence).

This clone was counted once. The rearrangement joins TRBV7-9 to TRBJ1-5, with a tentative D call TRBD1 (5 bases). The ends were cut back, 2 bases at V and 3 bases at J, with 11 bases in the middle. The germline V gene encodes CDR1 SEHNR and CDR2 FQNEAQ (reference sequence). This CDR3 spans 15 amino acids. The CDR3 DNA follows: TGTGCCAGCAGCTTAAACCTAGGGGACAATCAGCCCCAGCATTTT. Its protein product is CASSLNLGDNQPQHF. The full variable domain, in which reference TRBV7-9 and TRBJ1-5 provide the parts outside the CDR3, is DTGVSQNPRHKITKRGQNVTFRCDPISEHNRLYWYRQTLGQGPEFLTYFQNEAQLEKSRLLSDRFSAERPKGSFSTLEIQRTEQGDSAMYLCASSLNLGDNQPQHFGDGTRLSIL.

V gene TRBV4-3 combines with J gene TRBJ2-3; TRBD1 aligns across 10 bases. Unmatched junction bases numbered 11, after V lost 4 bases and J lost 4 bases. Germline assignment: CDR1 LGHNA and CDR2 YSLEER. This CDR3 is built from 17 residues. CDR3 in amino acids: CASSPHGTGDGADTQYF. The DNA of the CDR3 is TGCGCCAGCAGCCCGCACGGGACAGGGGACGGCGCAGATACGCAGTATTTT.